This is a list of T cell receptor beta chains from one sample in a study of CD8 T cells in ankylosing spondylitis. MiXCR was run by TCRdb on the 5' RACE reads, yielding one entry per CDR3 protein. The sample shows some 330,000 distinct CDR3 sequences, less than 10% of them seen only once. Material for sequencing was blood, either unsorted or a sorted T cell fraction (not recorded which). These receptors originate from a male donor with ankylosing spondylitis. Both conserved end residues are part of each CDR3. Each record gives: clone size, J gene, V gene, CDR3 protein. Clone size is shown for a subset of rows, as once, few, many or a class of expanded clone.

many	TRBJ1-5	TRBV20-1	CSARHSNQPQHF
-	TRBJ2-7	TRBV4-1	CASSHRPGYEQYF
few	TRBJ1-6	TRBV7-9	CASSSMTGVNSPLHF
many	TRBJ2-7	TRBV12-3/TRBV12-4	CASSPSGSEQYF
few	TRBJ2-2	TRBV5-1	CASRGNTAKSLANTGELFF
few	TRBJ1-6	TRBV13	CASSQDRASLHF
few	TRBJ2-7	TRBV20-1	CSARDPDGGLYEQYF
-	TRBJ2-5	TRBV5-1	CASSPGLGGRSQETQYF
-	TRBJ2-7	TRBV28	CAGSRDRGHSYEQYF
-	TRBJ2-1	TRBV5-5	CASSLGQLYNEQFF
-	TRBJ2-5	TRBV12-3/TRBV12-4	CASSFWAEKSVTQYF
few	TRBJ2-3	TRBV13	CASSTRVTDTQYF
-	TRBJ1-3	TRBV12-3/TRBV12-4	CASSLGISTIYF
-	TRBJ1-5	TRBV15	CATSRGRDQPQHF
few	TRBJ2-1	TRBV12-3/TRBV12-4	CASSPGDRVSSYNEQFF
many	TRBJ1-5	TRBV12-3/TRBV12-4	CASSFGGQPQHF
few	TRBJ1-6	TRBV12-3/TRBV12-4	CASSLGEGRDINSPLHF
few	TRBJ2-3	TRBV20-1	CSARDPAASTDTQYF
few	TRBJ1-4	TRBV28	CASTTGVKLFF
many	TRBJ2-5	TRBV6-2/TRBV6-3	CASTLEGGQETQYF
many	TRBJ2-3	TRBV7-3	CASSLSLFSDTQYF
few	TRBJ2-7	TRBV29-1	CSVVSAGAGEQYF
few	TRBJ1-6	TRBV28	CASSSTGNRASPLHF